Shown below are 27 T cell receptor beta chains from a single sample sequenced in a study of human T cells and chemical hapten exposure. The time point was: patch test 1, 2 weeks after DPC sensitization. Treatment reported: therapeutic diphenylcyclopropenone sensitization with weekly scalp DPC. TCRdb re-derived calls from the RACE reads in MiXCR, one entry per CDR3 protein. In the table there are 45,000 to 60,000 distinct CDR3 sequences, 9.3% of which are singletons. Source: whole blood, taken in connection with sensitization to the hapten diphenylcyclopropenone (DPC). The receptors shown here come from a middle-aged woman with alopecia areata. Some clones in this sample may be carry-over from other donors' samples.

This clonotype was counted only a few times. The rearrangement links TRBV30 to TRBJ2-1; 11 bases line up with TRBD1. There are 14 residues in the CDR3. Germline V CDR1 and CDR2: GTSNPN, SVGIG (reference sequence). V lost 7 bases and J lost 5; bases outside the gene matches: 7. The CDR3 is CASKRDRGDNEQFF. The CDR3, as DNA: TGTGCCTCGAAACGGGACAGGGGGGACAATGAGCAGTTCTTC.

This clonotype was seen more than once but under ten times. The chain combines TRBV6-5 with TRBJ1-1; D uncertain. Germline V gene data show CDR1 as MNHEY and CDR2 as SVGAGI. Trimming removed 7 bases at V and 1 base at J, with 13 bases between. The CDR3 totals 14 residues. The CDR3 DNA follows: TGTGCCAGCAAGTTTAGGGAGGGGAACACTGAAGCTTTCTTT. Its protein product is CASKFREGNTEAFF.

At least ten counts were recorded for this clonotype. The J gene is TRBJ2-3, the V gene TRBV28; no firm D call. CDR1 is MDHEN and CDR2 is SYDVKM in the germline V gene. V lost 8 bases and J 2 bases, leaving 8 bases between the germline ends. The CDR3 is 12 amino acids. In nucleotides, the CDR3 is TGTGCCAGCCGGGCTTTCACAGATACGCAGTATTTT. Translating gives CASRAFTDTQYF.

The chain couples TRBV12-3 or TRBV12-4 to TRBJ2-3; the match to TRBD2 covers 8 bases. The CDR3 sequence is 13 residues long. V dropped 6 bases and J dropped 9; count of bases not matched to a gene: 8. The CDR3 region is CASSRGGRGTQYF. The DNA of the CDR3 is TGTGCCAGCAGCCGGGGGGGGAGAGGCACGCAGTATTTT.

This clonotype showed up many times. The chain uses TRBV4-3 and TRBJ1-1; TRBD1 matches at 9 bases. This CDR3 is built from 16 residues. V shed 5 bases, J shed 4 bases, and the junction held 11 bases outside the gene matches. Germline-derived CDR1 and CDR2 are LGHNA and YSLEER. The CDR3 coding sequence is TGCGCCAGCAGCTCCAGAGGGGACAGGGTAGCCACTGAAGCTTTCTTT. Its protein is CASSSRGDRVATEAFF.

This clonotype appeared many times. The chain recombines TRBV7-8 with TRBJ2-5; D ambiguous. V was cut by 1 base and J by 3 bases, with 9 bases left in between. CDR3 length equals 14 residues. Germline CDR1 is SGHVS and CDR2 is FQNEAQ. The CDR3 is CASSLGVHEETQYF. The CDR3 region has the DNA TGTGCCAGCAGCTTAGGGGTTCACGAAGAGACCCAGTACTTC.

This clonotype was counted at least ten times. V usage is TRBV20-1 and J usage is TRBJ1-1; no clear D gene. Trimming cost V 3 bases and J 5 bases, with 16 bases left between them. CDR3 size: 14 residues. The germline V gene has CDR1 DFQATT and CDR2 SNEGSKA (reference sequence). The CDR3 DNA is TGCAGTGCTAGCCTTGAGGGCCGGCTGACTGAAGCTTTCTTT. Encoded protein: CSASLEGRLTEAFF.

J is TRBJ1-5 and V is TRBV5-6; 7 bases match TRBD1. This CDR3 is 14 amino acids long. Trimming removed 2 bases from V and 9 bases from J; junction bases left unmatched: 8. Germline lookup yields CDR1 SGHDT and CDR2 YYEEEE. CDR3 amino acids: CASSLATGRGPQHF. For the CDR3, the DNA is TGTGCCAGCAGCTTAGCGACAGGGAGGGGGCCCCAGCATTTT.

This clonotype was seen at least ten times. The chain recombines TRBV29-1 with TRBJ2-2; 13 nucleotides agree with TRBD2. Trimming cost V 6 bases and J 5 bases; bases outside gene matches: 9. This CDR3 comprises 16 residues. The germline gives CDR1 SQVTM, CDR2 ANQGSEA. The CDR3 loop reads CSVLRKGLAGTGELFF. CDR3 sequence (DNA): TGCAGCGTGCTCCGGAAGGGACTAGCGGGGACCGGGGAGCTGTTTTTT.

The chain joins TRBV9 to TRBJ1-2; the D is unclear. V was shortened by 4 bases and J by 3 bases, with 10 bases between the two germline ends. The CDR3 totals 13 residues. Germline values: CDR1 SGDLS, CDR2 YYNGEE. The CDR3 DNA reads as TGTGCCAGCAGCCCTGCAATGGACTATGGCTACACCTTC. It encodes CASSPAMDYGYTF.

This clonotype was recorded at least ten times. This chain uses TRBV20-1 with TRBJ2-5; TRBD2 aligns across 16 bases. V shed 2 bases, J shed 5 bases, and the junction held 5 bases outside the gene matches. Germline V gives CDR1 DFQATT, CDR2 SNEGSKA (reference sequence). This CDR3 comprises 16 residues. CDR3 in amino acids: CSARTGLAGGVETQYF. DNA for the CDR3: TGCAGTGCTAGAACGGGACTAGCGGGGGGGGTTGAGACCCAGTACTTC.

This clonotype has ten or more counts. This chain connects TRBV7-2 to TRBJ2-3; no clear D. From germline, CDR1 is SGHTA and CDR2 FQGNSA. Trimming removed 6 bases at V and 1 base at J, with 11 bases between. CDR3 size: 14 residues. The CDR3: CASRSTVGTDTQYF. CDR3 DNA sequence: TGTGCCAGCAGGAGTACCGTGGGCACAGATACGCAGTATTTT.

J is TRBJ2-3 and V is TRBV9; 7 bases match TRBD1. CDR3 size: 15 residues. V dropped 0 bases and J dropped 0; count of bases not matched to a gene: 1. CDR1 SGDLS and CDR2 YYNGEE come from the germline V gene. CDR3 DNA sequence: TGTGCCAGCAGCGTAGAGGGGGCTAGCACAGATACGCAGTATTTT. This codes for CASSVEGASTDTQYF.

This clonotype was recorded at least ten times. The chain joins TRBV7-6 to TRBJ2-2; D is uncertain. The germline CDR1 and CDR2 sequences are SGHVS and FNYEAQ. The CDR3 is 15 residues long. Between the trimmed V and J ends, which lost 1 base and 0 bases, there was a span of 6 bases. Here the CDR3 reads CASSLGLANTGELFF. The CDR3 DNA is TGTGCCAGCAGCTTAGGCCTGGCGAACACCGGGGAGCTGTTTTTT.

This clonotype was counted a few times. The chain is built from TRBV5-4 and TRBJ1-5; 10 nucleotides match TRBD1. The germline CDR1 and CDR2 sequences are SGHNT and YYREEE (reference sequence). V was clipped by 4 bases and J by 5 bases; unmatched bases: 3. The CDR3 is made up of 14 amino acids. This CDR3 is CASSPDRGHQPQHF. CDR3 DNA: TGTGCCAGCAGCCCTGACAGGGGGCATCAGCCCCAGCATTTT.

V usage is TRBV6-1 and J usage is TRBJ1-4; 9 bases line up with TRBD1. Germline trimming cut 6 bases from V and 0 bases from J; bases unmatched to any gene: 5. The CDR3 totals 16 residues. Germline V gene lookup returns CDR1 MNHNS and CDR2 SASEGT. In DNA, the CDR3 is TGTGCCAGCAGGCCAAGGACAGGGGCAACTAATGAAAAACTGTTTTTT. Residues: CASRPRTGATNEKLFF.

This clonotype has at least ten counts. This chain uses TRBV20-1 with TRBJ2-5; 7 bases agree with TRBD2. This CDR3 is 16 amino acids long. Unmatched junction bases numbered 15, after V lost 6 bases and J lost 2 bases. Germline assignment: CDR1 DFQATT and CDR2 SNEGSKA (reference sequence). The CDR3, as DNA: TGCAGTGCCAAATCCCTTCAGGGAGGGCCTCAAGAGACCCAGTACTTC. This codes for CSAKSLQGGPQETQYF.

The chain has TRBV20-1 and TRBJ2-2; a possible D gene is TRBD2 (6 bases). V was clipped by 1 base and J by 2 bases, with 8 bases between them. Germline lookup yields CDR1 DFQATT and CDR2 SNEGSKA (reference sequence). CDR3 length equals 14 residues. CDR3 sequence: CSARVGLNTGELFF. In DNA form, the CDR3 reads TGCAGTGCTAGAGTGGGACTTAACACCGGGGAGCTGTTTTTT.

This clonotype was observed many times. V is TRBV20-1 and J is TRBJ1-1; the match to TRBD1 covers 7 bases. Germline trimming cut 3 bases from V and 2 bases from J; bases unmatched to any gene: 12. Per the germline V gene, CDR1 is DFQATT and CDR2 is SNEGSKA (reference sequence). This CDR3 spans 16 amino acids. CDR3 nucleotide sequence: TGCAGTGCTAGCCTACCTCAGGGACAGAAAAACACTGAAGCTTTCTTT. Amino acids: CSASLPQGQKNTEAFF.

This clonotype was seen at least ten times. The rearrangement links TRBV6-1 to TRBJ1-5, with D unresolved. CDR3 length equals 14 residues. In germline, CDR1 is MNHNS, CDR2 SASEGT. V was trimmed by 0 bases and J by 6 bases, leaving 9 bases between them. CDR3 nucleotide sequence: TGTGCCAGCAGTGAAGCGGATGACGGTCAGCCCCAGCATTTT. Encoded protein: CASSEADDGQPQHF.

This clonotype was observed a few times. This chain links TRBV9 with TRBJ2-1; 14 bases map to TRBD2. The CDR3 is 19 residues long. Germline CDR1 SGDLS, CDR2 YYNGEE. V was clipped by 4 bases and J by 3 bases; unmatched bases: 12. The CDR3 loop is CASSPQPGLAGANYNEQFF. CDR3 bases: TGTGCCAGCAGCCCGCAACCGGGACTAGCGGGGGCCAACTACAATGAGCAGTTCTTC.

This clonotype was seen at least ten times. The chain uses TRBV12-3 or TRBV12-4 and TRBJ2-7, with a tentative D call TRBD1 (5 bases). There are 14 residues in the CDR3. Trimming took 5 bases from V and 2 from J, leaving 13 bases between them. CDR3 loop: CASSLPGRAYEQYF. CDR3 nucleotides: TGTGCCAGCAGTCTGCCGGGCAGGGCCTACGAGCAGTACTTC.

This clonotype was detected many times. The chain employs TRBV28 and TRBJ2-7, with D tentatively TRBD1 (6 bases). V shed 5 bases and J shed 7 bases, with 12 bases lying between them. CDR1 MDHEN and CDR2 SYDVKM come from the germline V gene. The CDR3 loop spans 12 amino acids. CDR3 DNA: TGTGCCAGCAGTCTCCTCACAGGGGAGCAGTACTTC. It yields the protein CASSLLTGEQYF.

This clonotype was detected only a few times. The V and J genes are TRBV6-5 and TRBJ1-1, with D possibly matching TRBD1 (5 bases). V shed 8 bases and J shed 1 base, with 14 bases lying between them. The CDR3 totals 14 residues. Germline assignment: CDR1 MNHEY and CDR2 SVGAGI. CDR3 bases: TGTGCCAGCGGCGGTGGGACGGCGAACACTGAAGCTTTCTTT. It yields the protein CASGGGTANTEAFF.

CDR3 in amino acids: CASSLQGGVTEAFF. As DNA, the CDR3 is TGCGCCAGCAGCTTGCAGGGAGGTGTCACTGAAGCTTTCTTT. The chain carries TRBV5-1 and TRBJ1-1; D may be TRBD1 (5 bases). With 1 base removed from V and 4 bases from J, the gap between germline ends came to 11 bases. Per germline, CDR1 SGHRS and CDR2 YFSETQ. CDR3 size: 14 residues. Full variable domain (rest looked up from reference TRBV5-1 and TRBJ1-1): KAGVTQTPRYLIKTRGQQVTLSCSPISGHRSVSWYQQTPGQGLQFLFEYFSETQRNKGNFPGRFSGRQFSNSRSEMNVSTLELGDSALYLCASSLQGGVTEAFFGQGTRLTVV.

The CDR3 region has the DNA TGTGCCAGCAGCTTAATAGTAGCCGGGGAGCTGTTTTTT. Translated, it gives CASSLIVAGELFF. This chain joins TRBV7-3 and TRBJ2-2; D remains unclear. With 1 base removed from V and 6 bases from J, the gap between germline ends came to 6 bases. This CDR3 is built from 13 residues. Germline CDR1 and CDR2: SGHTA and FQGTGA.

This chain joins TRBV18 and TRBJ2-3; D is unresolved. Trimming stripped 4 bases from V and 3 bases from J, with 5 bases between. This CDR3 contains 12 residues. Germline assignment: CDR1 KGHSH and CDR2 LQKENI. The CDR3 coding sequence is TGTGCCAGCTCACAGGAGACAGATACGCAGTATTTT. Its protein is CASSQETDTQYF.